The rows below give T cell receptor beta chains drawn from one sample of a study of PD-1 blockade in classical Hodgkin lymphoma. The method was immunoSEQ multiplex PCR; TCRdb's version includes in-frame clones alone and lacks a portion of them. Here the sample spans about 41,000 clones, roughly two thirds being singletons. The sample in question was peripheral blood mononuclear cells (PBMCs), obtained before the fourth cycle of nivolumab. The receptors come from a human donor with classical Hodgkin lymphoma. CDR3s include the opening cysteine and the closing phenylalanine or tryptophan. D genes are given only for firm matches. Some rows mark clone size as missing; the rest say once, few, many or name a class of expanded clone.

v_gene	abundance	j_gene	d_gene	CDR3nt	CDR3aa
TRBV6-1	NA	TRBJ1-2	NA	TGTGCCAGCAGTGGTCTTAGGGGCTACACCTTC	CASSGLRGYTF
TRBV18	few	TRBJ1-2	TRBD1	TGTGCCAGCTCATCGAGTGGGGGACAGGGAGTCTATGGCTACACCTTC	CASSSSGGQGVYGYTF
TRBV15	NA	TRBJ1-2	NA	TGTGCCACCAGCAGAGATCCAAGGACGGGGGAATTCTATGGCTACACCTTC	CATSRDPRTGEFYGYTF
TRBV28	NA	TRBJ1-1	TRBD1	TGTGCCAGCAGGACGACAGGGAGGAGGACTGAAGCTTTCTTT	CASRTTGRRTEAFF
TRBV5-8	NA	TRBJ1-5	NA	TGTGCCAGCTCGGGTAATAGCAATCAGCCCCAGCATTTT	CASSGNSNQPQHF
TRBV29-1	NA	TRBJ2-2	TRBD1	TGCAGCGTTGAAGTAAGGGACAGGGAGAACACCGGGGAGCTGTTTTTT	CSVEVRDRENTGELFF
TRBV7-6	NA	TRBJ2-3	NA	TGTGCCAGCAGCTTTGGCGCTAGCGAGACAGATACGCAGTATTTT	CASSFGASETDTQYF
TRBV6-1	medium-sized	TRBJ1-5	NA	TGTGCCAGCAGCACTAACACCTTTAGCAATCAGCCCCAGCATTTT	CASSTNTFSNQPQHF
TRBV6-1	NA	TRBJ2-7	NA	TGTGCCAGCAGTTCCGGGATTTACTACGAGCAGTACTTC	CASSSGIYYEQYF
TRBV6-5	once	TRBJ2-3	NA	TGTGCCAGCAGTTACTCGGACGCGGGCCCAGATACGCAGTATTTT	CASSYSDAGPDTQYF
TRBV4-3	NA	TRBJ1-6	NA	TGCGCCAGCAGCCAAGGCCGATTAGGGTCTACCCTCCACTTT	CASSQGRLGSTLHF
TRBV19	few	TRBJ1-2	NA	TGTGCCAGTAGTATCAGTCACAGATCTAACTATGGCTACACCTTC	CASSISHRSNYGYTF
TRBV28	NA	TRBJ1-4	NA	TGTGCCAGCAGTCCCCCCGCGGGCCTTTCTAATGAAAAACTGTTTTTT	CASSPPAGLSNEKLFF
TRBV7-2	NA	TRBJ2-1	TRBD1	TGTGCCAGCACCCTACCATATCAGGGGGCGCCTGAGCAGTTCTTC	CASTLPYQGAPEQFF
TRBV2	NA	TRBJ2-5	TRBD2	TGTGCCAGCAGTGAAGCCCCCTCTAGCGGGGGGGCCCAAGAGACCCAGTACTTC	CASSEAPSSGGAQETQYF
TRBV27	few	TRBJ1-1	NA	TGTGCCAGCAGTTTATCCTGGGGAACTGAAGCTTTCTTT	CASSLSWGTEAFF
TRBV5-5	NA	TRBJ1-5	NA	TGTGCCAGCAGACCGGGAGTAGGCAATCAGCCCCAGCATTTT	CASRPGVGNQPQHF
TRBV2	NA	TRBJ2-1	TRBD1	TGTGCCAGCAGTACGACAGGGTTTGGCAATGAGCAGTTCTTC	CASSTTGFGNEQFF
TRBV30	NA	TRBJ1-2	NA	TGTGCCTGGACCCCGCAGAACTATGGCTACACCTTC	CAWTPQNYGYTF
TRBV10-3	NA	TRBJ1-2	NA	TGTGCCATCAGTGAGTCGTATGGCTACACCTTC	CAISESYGYTF
TRBV9	medium-sized	TRBJ1-4	NA	TGTGCCAGCAGCCCAACTCCGGGGCTCAATGAAAAACTGTTTTTT	CASSPTPGLNEKLFF
TRBV9	few	TRBJ1-6	NA	TGTGCCAGCAGCCCTCGGACTGATTATAATTCACCCCTCCACTTT	CASSPRTDYNSPLHF
TRBV27	NA	TRBJ2-1	NA	TGTGCCGGCAGTTTAGCAGTTACGAGCAATGAGCAGTTCTTC	CAGSLAVTSNEQFF
TRBV6-5	few	TRBJ2-7	NA	TGTGCCAGCAGTTACTCGGGGCAGCCCTACGAGCAGTACTTC	CASSYSGQPYEQYF
TRBV7-8	once	TRBJ1-1	NA	TGTGCCACCTCGGCGGATGGGGGTATCACTGAAGCTTTCTTT	CATSADGGITEAFF